This note documents a single TCR beta chain sequence. No antigen is known for it. Each replicate PCR on the sorted subsets used roughly 210 ng DNA (around 31,000 T cell genomes). Profiling relied on immunoSEQ multiplex PCR, and the TCRdb table lists in-frame clones only, not all of them. The data contain under 600,000 clones, roughly 98% of them singletons. CD45RO-negative, CCR7-selected cells formed the naive CD8 fraction, which excluded terminally differentiated effector memory CD45RA+ cells. Each of the donors was a healthy adult who was HIV-negative and had not had a recent acute infection or vaccination. This record belongs to a study of shared clonotypes between healthy human individuals. Overall study results and limits: Represented genetic and exposure-history diversity was restricted by having few donors.

Input material: naive CD8+ T cells sorted from blood. The TCR sequence derives from a man aged 25 to 40 in good health.

The CDR3 sequence: CASSLLDPNTGELFF. DNA of the CDR3: TGTGCCAGCAGTTTACTAGATCCGAACACCGGGGAGCTGTTTTTT. The rearrangement joins TRBV27 to TRBJ2-2; D unresolved. V was clipped by 2 bases and J by 0 bases, with 7 bases between them. Germline CDR1 is MNHEY and CDR2 is SMNVEV (reference sequence). The CDR3 runs to 15 residues.